These 24 T cell receptor beta chains originate from one sample sequenced in a study of shared clonotypes between healthy human individuals. The method was immunoSEQ multiplex PCR; TCRdb's version includes in-frame clones alone and lacks a portion of them. Of 2 million to 2.5 million clones in the sample, around 95% were seen once. Sequenced sample: naive CD4+ T cells sorted from blood. Specified subset: CD45RA+ positively selected. All receptors derive from a man younger than 35 in good health.

This chain uses TRBV5-1 with TRBJ1-5; a possible D gene is TRBD1 (5 bases). The germline gives CDR1 SGHRS, CDR2 YFSETQ. The V and J ends lost 0 bases and 5 bases respectively, with 9 bases between them. The CDR3 sequence is 14 residues long. The CDR3: CASSLAVGDQPQHF. The CDR3 coding sequence is TGCGCCAGCAGCTTGGCCGTGGGGGATCAGCCCCAGCATTTT.

This sequence joins TRBV29-1 and TRBJ1-1; no clear D gene. V dropped 4 bases and J dropped 1 base, with 10 bases sitting between them. The length of the CDR3 is 13 residues. Germline assignment: CDR1 SQVTM and CDR2 ANQGSEA. The CDR3 protein is CSVGFWGNTEAFF. Written as DNA, the CDR3 is TGCAGCGTTGGATTCTGGGGGAACACTGAAGCTTTCTTT.

The genes are TRBV6-1 and TRBJ2-5; TRBD1 aligns across 7 bases. Unmatched junction bases numbered 11, after V lost 7 bases and J lost 6 bases. This CDR3 spans 14 amino acids. The germline V gene has CDR1 MNHNS and CDR2 SASEGT. Here the CDR3 reads CASTPLGGVKTQYF. The CDR3 DNA reads as TGTGCCAGCACTCCCTTAGGGGGCGTGAAGACCCAGTACTTC.

J is TRBJ1-4 and V is TRBV4-1; D gene unclear. V lost 0 bases and J lost 5, with 13 bases in between. The length of the CDR3 is 16 residues. Germline assignment: CDR1 MGHRA and CDR2 YSYEKL. In DNA, the CDR3 is TGCGCCAGCAGCCAAGATGGGCCGCCGCAGAATGAAAAACTGTTTTTT. Encoded protein: CASSQDGPPQNEKLFF.

CDR3 nucleotide sequence: TGTGCCAGCAACCGACAGGGGAGCTCTGGAAACACCATATATTTT. Translation gives CASNRQGSSGNTIYF. The rearrangement joins TRBV2 to TRBJ1-3; TRBD1 agrees at 8 bases. Germline CDR1 reads SNHLY; CDR2 reads FYNNEI. The CDR3 is 15 amino acids. Trimming at V came to 7 bases and at J to 0 bases, leaving 5 bases not matched to a gene.

Turning to this clone: Other DNA variants within this sample encode the same CDR3. This sequence joins TRBV14 and TRBJ2-7; D remains ambiguous. Germline CDR1 is SGHDN and CDR2 is FVKESK. There are 14 residues in the CDR3. V was pared by 1 base and J by 4 bases, with 11 bases between. In DNA form, the CDR3 reads TGTGCCAGCAGCCAAGGGTCCGGGCCATACGAGCAGTACTTC. Translated, it gives CASSQGSGPYEQYF.

The V call is TRBV18, the J call TRBJ1-1; no clear D. The CDR3 is 15 amino acids. The V end was cut by 1 base, the J end by 0 bases, with 9 bases between. Germline V gene lookup returns CDR1 KGHSH and CDR2 LQKENI. CDR3 in amino acids: CASSPLNSLNTEAFF. The DNA for the CDR3 is TGTGCCAGCTCACCACTTAACAGCTTGAACACTGAAGCTTTCTTT.

The chain uses TRBV30 and TRBJ2-4; 8 bases fit TRBD2. The CDR3 contains 17 residues. CDR1 and CDR2 (germline): GTSNPN, SVGIG (reference sequence). Trimming removed 5 bases from V and 1 base from J; junction bases left unmatched: 13. The CDR3 coding sequence is TGTGCCTGGGCTCCCGGGAGGGGCGCGTATGCCAAAAACATTCAGTACTTC. The encoded protein is CAWAPGRGAYAKNIQYF.

The genes are TRBV10-1 and TRBJ1-2; no clear D gene. V gave up 6 bases and J gave up 8 bases, with 13 bases separating them. CDR3 length equals 12 residues. The germline V gene has CDR1 WNHNN and CDR2 SYGVQD (reference sequence). The CDR3 nucleotides read TGCGCCAGCAGCCCCGGATCGGGGGGCTACACCTTC. It translates to CASSPGSGGYTF.

The chain employs TRBV30 and TRBJ1-6, with D possibly being TRBD1 (5 bases). Per the germline V gene, CDR1 is GTSNPN and CDR2 is SVGIG (reference sequence). The V end was cut by 0 bases, the J end by 3 bases, with 24 bases between. The CDR3 loop spans 20 amino acids. The CDR3 sequence is CAWSVQGLTYSGSYNSPLHF. CDR3 nucleotides: TGTGCCTGGAGTGTACAAGGTTTGACTTACTCAGGGAGCTATAATTCACCCCTCCACTTT.

This chain links TRBV4-1 with TRBJ1-4; 7 nucleotides match TRBD1. The trim removed 4 bases at V and 8 bases at J, leaving 10 bases unmatched. Germline CDR1 MGHRA, CDR2 YSYEKL. This CDR3 contains 15 residues. CDR3 nucleotides: TGCGCCAGCAGCCGCAACAGGGGTGGAGGGGAAAAACTGTTTTTT. Translated: CASSRNRGGGEKLFF.

The chain has TRBV7-2 and TRBJ2-3; 8 bases are shared with TRBD1. With 4 bases clipped from V and 2 bases from J, the junction kept 8 bases outside the gene matches. The CDR3 has 16 residues. From germline, CDR1 is SGHTA and CDR2 FQGNSA. The CDR3 region is CASSSKYRGITDTQYF. The CDR3 nucleotides read TGTGCCAGCAGCTCTAAATACAGGGGGATCACAGATACGCAGTATTTT. The whole variable domain, remainder taken from reference TRBV7-2 and TRBJ2-3, is GAGVSQSPSNKVTEKGKDVELRCDPISGHTALYWYRQSLGQGLEFLIYFQGNSAPDKSGLPSDRFSAERTGGSVSTLTIQRTQQEDSAVYLCASSSKYRGITDTQYFGPGTRLTVL.

The chain is built from TRBV5-1 and TRBJ1-1; 9 bases are shared with TRBD1. After removal of 3 bases from V and 5 bases from J, the junction contained 5 bases not matched to a gene. CDR1 is SGHRS, CDR2 YFSETQ, per germline. The CDR3 covers 14 residues. The CDR3 reads CASSSDRGGTEAFF. The CDR3 DNA is TGCGCCAGCAGCTCGGACAGGGGTGGAACTGAAGCTTTCTTT.

This rearrangement joins TRBV19 to TRBJ2-5; tentative D call: TRBD1 (5 bases). Germline V gives CDR1 LNHDA, CDR2 SQIVND (reference sequence). V lost 4 bases to trimming and J lost 5 bases, with 8 bases between them. The CDR3 runs to 12 residues. CDR3 sequence (DNA): TGTGCCAGTAGTACAGGGCGCGAGACCCAGTACTTC. The encoded protein is CASSTGRETQYF.

The V and J genes are TRBV28 and TRBJ2-7; 8 bases align to TRBD1. CDR3 length: 15 residues. Trimming removed 7 bases from V and 3 bases from J; junction bases left unmatched: 11. The germline CDR1 and CDR2 sequences are MDHEN and SYDVKM. In nucleotides, the CDR3 is TGTGCCAGCACCCGGCAGGGGGCGCGTCTCTACGAGCAGTACTTC. Residues: CASTRQGARLYEQYF.

The V and J genes are TRBV6-6 and TRBJ1-5, with D uncertain. Trimming left V 8 bases short and J 3 bases short, with 5 bases between. This CDR3 spans 11 amino acids. The germline V gene has CDR1 MNHNY and CDR2 SVGAGI (reference sequence). CDR3 protein: CASGYNQPQHF. CDR3 nucleotides: TGTGCCAGCGGATACAATCAGCCCCAGCATTTT.

The chain employs TRBV2 and TRBJ1-5, with D uncertain. The CDR3 sequence is 15 residues long. Germline CDR1 and CDR2: SNHLY and FYNNEI. With 1 base removed from V and 6 bases from J, the gap between germline ends came to 13 bases. CDR3 region: CASSEGAGTFQPQHF. The CDR3 DNA reads TGTGCCAGCAGTGAAGGGGCAGGCACGTTTCAGCCCCAGCATTTT. Combining the CDR3 with reference TRBV2 and TRBJ1-5 gives the whole variable domain EPEVTQTPSHQVTQMGQEVILRCVPISNHLYFYWYRQILGQKVEFLVSFYNNEISEKSEIFDDQFSVERPDGSNFTLKIRSTKLEDSAMYFCASSEGAGTFQPQHFGDGTRLSIL.

The gene calls are TRBV5-1 and TRBJ2-5; 8 bases line up with TRBD2. CDR1 is SGHRS and CDR2 is YFSETQ in the germline V gene. The V segment lost 0 bases and the J segment 0 bases; nucleotides outside the gene matches: 4. The length of the CDR3 is 16 residues. This chain's CDR3 is CASSLVAGPYQETQYF. CDR3 DNA sequence: TGCGCCAGCAGCTTGGTAGCGGGGCCTTACCAAGAGACCCAGTACTTC.

The chain couples TRBV6-5 to TRBJ2-7; D not certain. The germline V and J ends were trimmed by 4 bases and 3 bases, with 10 bases remaining between them. The CDR3 has 13 amino acids. From germline, CDR1 is MNHEY and CDR2 SVGAGI. The CDR3 DNA reads as TGTGCCAGCAGTTCCCGGGCCCACTACGAGCAGTACTTC. Its protein is CASSSRAHYEQYF.

The CDR3 region has the DNA TGTGCTAGTGGTTCGGGACTAGCGGGGTTCAAGAAGTTCTTC. This encodes CASGSGLAGFKKFF. The chain has TRBV12-5 and TRBJ2-1, with 13 bases fitting TRBD2. In germline, CDR1 is LGHNT, CDR2 FRNRAP. The CDR3 is 14 residues long. The J segment lost 14 bases and the V segment lost 4 bases, leaving 8 bases of the junction unmatched. The full variable domain, its missing parts supplied by reference TRBV12-5 and TRBJ2-1, is DARVTQTPRHKVTEMGQEVTMRCQPILGHNTVFWYRQTMMQGLELLAYFRNRAPLDDSGMPKDRFSAEMPDATLATLKIQPSEPRDSAVYFCASGSGLAGFKKFFGPGTRLTVL.

This clone occurred a few times. The gene calls are TRBV5-4 and TRBJ2-2, with D unclear. V was cut by 6 bases and J by 6 bases, with 12 bases left in between. Germline CDR1 SGHNT, CDR2 YYREEE (reference sequence). CDR3 length: 13 amino acids. The CDR3 nucleotides are TGTGCCAGCAAAAGTAGTAACTCCGGGGAGCTGTTTTTT. This gives the protein CASKSSNSGELFF.

To note about this clone: Additional DNA sequences in this sample encode the identical CDR3. This chain links TRBV7-9 with TRBJ1-4; D uncertain. Trimming left V 5 bases short and J 5 bases short, with 3 bases between. This CDR3 has 11 amino acids. The V gene's germline CDR1 is SEHNR and CDR2 FQNEAQ (reference sequence). The CDR3 is CASSRNEKLFF. DNA of the CDR3: TGTGCCAGCAGCCGAAATGAAAAACTGTTTTTT.

J is TRBJ2-7 and V is TRBV10-3, with TRBD1 matching over 10 bases. After removal of 3 bases from V and 2 bases from J, the junction contained 4 bases not matched to a gene. The germline CDR1 and CDR2 sequences are ENHRY and SYGVKD. The CDR3 is 15 residues long. DNA for the CDR3: TGTGCCATCAGTGACCCGGGACAGGGGACCTACGAGCAGTACTTC. Its translation is CAISDPGQGTYEQYF.

This chain uses TRBV6-1 with TRBJ1-2; 12 bases fit TRBD1. The CDR3 covers 17 residues. The V gene's germline CDR1 is MNHNS and CDR2 SASEGT. Unmatched junction bases numbered 7, after V lost 1 base and J lost 4 bases. The CDR3 DNA reads as TGTGCCAGCAGTGAAGTCCTGGGGACAGGGGGCCTCTATGGCTACACCTTC. Protein product: CASSEVLGTGGLYGYTF.